The 32 T cell receptor beta chains given below trace back to one sample, sequenced in a study of T-cell reconstitution after alpha-beta-depleted transplantation in children. Unique molecular identifiers were used in preparing the TCRbeta library. TCRdb redid the calling of the PCR reads with MiXCR, one entry per CDR3 protein. Counted here are around 580,000 distinct CDR3 sequences, over 20% occurring once; the ten biggest clones make up 36%. The source was PBMCs, collected before TCRalphabeta/CD19-depleted stem cell transplant. Receptors originate from a boy under three years old with Wiskott-Aldrich syndrome, due to receive a stem cell transplant.

This clonotype was recorded only once. V usage is TRBV18 and J usage is TRBJ2-2, with D possibly being TRBD1 (6 bases). Trimming removed 3 bases from V and 0 bases from J, with 11 bases in between. CDR1 KGHSH and CDR2 LQKENI come from the germline V gene. The CDR3 consists of 16 residues. This CDR3 reads CASSPYDRTNTGELFF. The DNA of the CDR3 is TGTGCCAGCTCACCCTACGACAGGACGAACACCGGGGAGCTGTTTTTT.

This clonotype was observed at least ten times. V gene TRBV20-1 combines with J gene TRBJ1-1; 7 bases fit TRBD1. The CDR3 is 12 amino acids. The V and J ends lost 4 bases and 5 bases, in that order; junction bases with no gene match: 4. In germline, CDR1 is DFQATT, CDR2 SNEGSKA (reference sequence). CDR3 region: CSANDRATEAFF. CDR3 nucleotide sequence: TGCAGTGCTAATGACAGGGCTACTGAAGCTTTCTTT.

Only a few counts were recorded for this clonotype. The rearrangement links TRBV3-1 to TRBJ2-7; D gene ambiguous. CDR1 LGHDT and CDR2 YNNKEL come from the germline V gene (reference sequence). The CDR3 contains 14 residues. Trimming took off 0 bases at V and 6 bases at J, with 12 bases between the two ends. CDR3 sequence: CASSQDPTIAEQYF. In DNA, the CDR3 is TGTGCCAGCAGCCAAGATCCCACGATAGCCGAGCAGTACTTC.

This clonotype showed up just a few times. This rearrangement joins TRBV7-9 to TRBJ1-2; D is perhaps TRBD1 (5 bases). The germline gives CDR1 SEHNR, CDR2 FQNEAQ (reference sequence). This CDR3 has 15 amino acids. Trimming left V 4 bases short and J 8 bases short, with 20 bases between. The CDR3, as DNA: TGTGCCAGCAGCTCAAACGACCGGGGGGATCGGGGCTACACCTTC. Translation: CASSSNDRGDRGYTF. The whole variable domain, remainder taken from reference TRBV7-9 and TRBJ1-2, is DTGVSQNPRHKITKRGQNVTFRCDPISEHNRLYWYRQTLGQGPEFLTYFQNEAQLEKSRLLSDRFSAERPKGSFSTLEIQRTEQGDSAMYLCASSSNDRGDRGYTFGSGTRLTVV.

This chain uses TRBV20-1 with TRBJ2-5; 9 nucleotides align to TRBD1. The CDR3 sequence is 14 residues long. V dropped 5 bases and J dropped 4; count of bases not matched to a gene: 8. CDR1 and CDR2 (germline): DFQATT, SNEGSKA (reference sequence). CDR3 bases: TGCAGTGCTTCCCGGACAGGGGAGGGAGAGACCCAGTACTTC. As protein: CSASRTGEGETQYF.

The chain joins TRBV7-2 to TRBJ1-5, with 7 bases fitting TRBD1. This CDR3 comprises 16 residues. V lost 7 bases and J lost 1; bases outside the gene matches: 10. Germline V gives CDR1 SGHTA, CDR2 FQGNSA. CDR3 loop: CASNPQGEGSNQPQHF. Written as DNA, the CDR3 is TGTGCCAGCAACCCCCAGGGGGAGGGAAGCAATCAGCCCCAGCATTTT.

This clonotype has a handful of counts. This chain uses TRBV11-2 with TRBJ2-7, with 11 nucleotides matching TRBD2. V shed 4 bases and J 6 bases; nucleotides not matched to a gene: 11. The CDR3 is 16 residues long. Per the germline V gene, CDR1 is SGHAT and CDR2 is FQNNGV. CDR3 residues: CASSSLWTSGSGEQYF. The CDR3 DNA follows: TGTGCCAGCAGCTCCCTATGGACTAGCGGGTCCGGCGAGCAGTACTTC.

The rearrangement uses TRBV5-1 and TRBJ1-1; D unclear. The length of the CDR3 is 14 residues. V was shortened by 2 bases and J by 4 bases, with 12 bases between the two germline ends. The germline V gene has CDR1 SGHRS and CDR2 YFSETQ. DNA for the CDR3: TGCGCCAGCAGCTTACAAGGGCCGGCCACTGAAGCTTTCTTT. Protein product: CASSLQGPATEAFF.

This clonotype turned up a few times. This chain uses TRBV20-1 with TRBJ2-3; 10 bases match TRBD2. The CDR3 is made up of 15 amino acids. After removal of 4 bases from V and 2 bases from J, the junction contained 6 bases not matched to a gene. Per the germline V gene, CDR1 is DFQATT and CDR2 is SNEGSKA (reference sequence). The DNA of the CDR3 is TGCAGTGCTACCCCCCTAGCGGGAGTCACAGATACGCAGTATTTT. Its protein product is CSATPLAGVTDTQYF.

The sample holds a few counts of this clonotype. This chain uses TRBV12-3 or TRBV12-4 with TRBJ1-2; 7 bases map to TRBD1. Losses at the gene ends were 6 bases for V and 8 bases for J; bases not matched to a gene: 12. The CDR3 is 14 amino acids. For the CDR3, the DNA is TGTGCCAGCAGCTCACTGACAGGGAGAGGAGGCTACACCTTC. Residues: CASSSLTGRGGYTF.

This clonotype was counted at least ten times. CDR3 sequence reads: CASSSGLAGGDTQYF. The CDR3 DNA reads TGCGCCAGCAGTTCCGGACTAGCGGGAGGTGATACGCAGTATTTT. This rearrangement joins TRBV5-1 to TRBJ2-3, with 14 bases fitting TRBD2. CDR1 and CDR2 from the germline V gene are SGHRS and YFSETQ. This CDR3 contains 15 residues. After removal of 5 bases from V and 6 bases from J, the junction contained 5 bases not matched to a gene.

V is TRBV6-1 and J is TRBJ2-1, with 13 bases fitting TRBD2. V trimming: 8 bases; J trimming: 2 bases; junction bases outside the gene matches: 9. The CDR3 has 17 residues. Germline assignment: CDR1 MNHNS and CDR2 SASEGT. The DNA of the CDR3 is TGTGCCAGCCGGACTAGCGGGAGTTGGTTGGCCTACAATGAGCAGTTCTTC. This encodes CASRTSGSWLAYNEQFF.

This clonotype has more than one count but fewer than ten. The chain has TRBV28 and TRBJ1-6; 9 bases are a match to TRBD1. Germline V gene data show CDR1 as MDHEN and CDR2 as SYDVKM. V dropped 2 bases and J dropped 9; count of bases not matched to a gene: 8. This CDR3 has 16 residues. The CDR3 sequence: CASSLRGQGSVSPLHF. For the CDR3, the DNA is TGTGCCAGCAGTTTACGGGGACAGGGTTCGGTTTCACCCCTCCACTTT.

The CDR3 DNA reads as TGCGCCAGCAGGGCGGTCGGGACTAGCGGCTCTAGCTCCTACAATGAGCAGTTCTTC. This translates into CASRAVGTSGSSSYNEQFF. The chain recombines TRBV5-1 with TRBJ2-1; 11 nucleotides align to TRBD2. Germline trimming cut 5 bases from V and 0 bases from J; bases unmatched to any gene: 13. Germline-derived CDR1 and CDR2 are SGHRS and YFSETQ. The CDR3 is made up of 19 amino acids.

This clonotype was recorded a few times. The chain combines TRBV19 with TRBJ2-1; 10 nucleotides align to TRBD2. Germline V gene data show CDR1 as LNHDA and CDR2 as SQIVND (reference sequence). The CDR3 contains 14 residues. With V trimmed by 4 bases and J by 10 bases, 7 bases remained unmatched. The CDR3: CASSKWTSGPEQFF. Here the CDR3 DNA reads TGTGCCAGTAGTAAGTGGACTAGCGGACCCGAGCAGTTCTTC. Using reference TRBV19 and TRBJ2-1 for the parts outside the CDR3, the full variable domain is DGGITQSPKYLFRKEGQNVTLSCEQNLNHDAMYWYRQDPGQGLRLIYYSQIVNDFQKGDIAEGYSVSREKKESFPLTVTSAQKNPTAFYLCASSKWTSGPEQFFGPGTRLTVL.

Only a few counts were recorded for this clonotype. The V gene is TRBV5-5, the J gene TRBJ2-5, with no clear D. The CDR3 is 13 amino acids. The V end lost 2 bases, the J end lost 4 bases, and 9 bases lay between the germline ends. Per the germline V gene, CDR1 is SGHKS and CDR2 is YYEKEE (reference sequence). The DNA of the CDR3 is TGTGCCAGCAGCTTTCTGGGCGTAGAGACCCAGTACTTC. Amino acid sequence: CASSFLGVETQYF.

The V call is TRBV12-5, the J call TRBJ2-1, with TRBD2 identical over 10 bases. The junction had 4 bases not matched to a gene; V was cut back by 5 bases and J by 3 bases. Germline V gene data show CDR1 as LGHNT and CDR2 as FRNRAP. The CDR3 is made up of 15 amino acids. The CDR3 nucleotides are TGTGCTAGTGGTCCGGGACTAGCGAACTACAATGAGCAGTTCTTC. It encodes CASGPGLANYNEQFF.

This clonotype was found a few times. This chain links TRBV12-3 or TRBV12-4 with TRBJ2-5, with 8 bases fitting TRBD1. Trimming took 4 bases from V and 5 from J; bases not matched to a gene: 3. This CDR3 spans 13 amino acids. CDR3 loop: CASSSTGVETQYF. The CDR3 DNA follows: TGTGCCAGCAGTTCGACAGGGGTGGAGACCCAGTACTTC.

This clonotype was recorded a few times. The J gene is TRBJ2-3, the V gene TRBV5-1, with 14 nucleotides matching TRBD2. This CDR3 region has 17 residues. Germline lookup yields CDR1 SGHRS and CDR2 YFSETQ. J gave up 3 bases and V 4 bases, and 7 bases lay outside the gene matches. This CDR3 reads CASSPGLAGVRTDTQYF. In nucleotides, the CDR3 is TGCGCCAGCAGCCCGGGACTAGCGGGAGTACGGACAGATACGCAGTATTTT.

This clonotype was detected a few times. The chain employs TRBV15 and TRBJ2-3; tentatively, D is TRBD2 (6 bases). The CDR3 is 18 amino acids. Germline CDR1 is LNHNV and CDR2 is YYDKDF (reference sequence). V was cut by 5 bases and J by 0 bases, with 21 bases left in between. The CDR3 bases are TGTGCCACCAGCTATACCCTAATGGCGGGACCAAGCACAGATACGCAGTATTTT. This translates into CATSYTLMAGPSTDTQYF.

The V and J genes are TRBV7-6 and TRBJ1-1; 7 bases align to TRBD1. Trimming cost V 4 bases and J 4 bases; bases outside gene matches: 9. There are 15 residues in the CDR3. The germline V gene encodes CDR1 SGHVS and CDR2 FNYEAQ. CDR3 region: CASSSTGAGSTEAFF. CDR3 sequence (DNA): TGTGCCAGCAGCTCCACAGGGGCTGGAAGCACTGAAGCTTTCTTT.

The V gene is TRBV6-2 or TRBV6-3, the J gene TRBJ2-3; D remains unclear. Germline-derived CDR1 and CDR2 are MNHEY and SVGEGT. CDR3 length: 13 residues. Between the trimmed V and J ends, which lost 6 bases and 4 bases, there was a span of 11 bases. This CDR3 reads CASSLARSDTQYF. The DNA for the CDR3 is TGTGCCAGCAGCCTGGCTCGTTCAGATACGCAGTATTTT.

This clonotype was counted between two and nine times. The J gene is TRBJ1-5, the V gene TRBV7-6; no definite D call. V was clipped by 0 bases and J by 5 bases, with 11 bases between them. The germline CDR1 and CDR2 sequences are SGHVS and FNYEAQ. CDR3 size: 15 residues. The CDR3 reads CASSLAPGLDQPQHF. The CDR3 region has the DNA TGTGCCAGCAGCTTAGCGCCGGGGTTGGATCAGCCCCAGCATTTT.

This clonotype was counted only a few times. This chain joins TRBV20-1 and TRBJ2-5; no firm D call. Germline V CDR1 and CDR2: DFQATT, SNEGSKA (reference sequence). The V end was cut by 6 bases, the J end by 2 bases, with 7 bases between. The CDR3 sequence is 11 residues long. The DNA of the CDR3 is TGCAGTGCGGTAGCACAAGAGACCCAGTACTTC. It specifies CSAVAQETQYF.

This clonotype was seen a handful of times. The chain couples TRBV7-8 to TRBJ2-7; 13 nucleotides agree with TRBD2. The junction had 11 bases not matched to a gene; V was cut back by 5 bases and J by 4 bases. The CDR3 has 17 residues. Germline assignment: CDR1 SGHVS and CDR2 FQNEAQ. The CDR3 nucleotides read TGTGCCAGCAGCCAAAAGAAGGGGGGACTAGCGGGGTACGAGCAGTACTTC. Amino acids: CASSQKKGGLAGYEQYF.

V usage is TRBV5-1 and J usage is TRBJ1-6; D is perhaps TRBD1 (6 bases). Germline CDR1 and CDR2: SGHRS and YFSETQ. The CDR3 is 16 amino acids. Trimming cost V 1 base and J 7 bases, with 15 bases left between them. The CDR3 spells CASSLSSGVGNSPLHF. In DNA, the CDR3 is TGCGCCAGCAGCTTGTCATCAGGGGTGGGGAATTCACCCCTCCACTTT.

This chain joins TRBV7-3 and TRBJ1-5; a possible D gene is TRBD1 (5 bases). Germline V gene sequence: CDR1 SGHTA, CDR2 FQGTGA. The CDR3 length is 12 residues. The V end was cut by 8 bases, the J end by 7 bases, with 12 bases between. As DNA, the CDR3 is TGTGCCAGCCCATCAGGGAGGCAGCCCCAGCATTTT. Its translation is CASPSGRQPQHF.

The J gene is TRBJ2-7, the V gene TRBV20-1; no clear D. The V gene lost 8 bases and the J gene lost 2 bases, with 16 bases spanning the gap. This CDR3 comprises 13 residues. CDR1 and CDR2 from the germline V gene are DFQATT and SNEGSKA (reference sequence). CDR3 in amino acids: CSRVQPGTYEQYF. DNA of the CDR3: TGCAGTCGTGTCCAACCCGGCACCTACGAGCAGTACTTC.

There are a few counts of this clonotype. The chain has TRBV2 and TRBJ2-2; D is uncertain. There are 14 residues in the CDR3. Trimming took 4 bases from V and 0 from J, leaving 6 bases between them. Germline CDR1 is SNHLY and CDR2 is FYNNEI. CDR3 bases: TGTGCCAGCAGTGCACGGGCGAACACCGGGGAGCTGTTTTTT. As protein: CASSARANTGELFF.

V and J are TRBV20-1 and TRBJ1-3; D gene ambiguous. V dropped 6 bases and J dropped 1 base, with 10 bases sitting between them. Per germline, CDR1 DFQATT and CDR2 SNEGSKA (reference sequence). The CDR3 runs 13 residues. CDR3 sequence: CSAMSQSGNTIYF. CDR3 DNA: TGCAGTGCAATGAGCCAGTCTGGAAACACCATATATTTT.

The chain carries TRBV7-3 and TRBJ2-5; TRBD2 matches at 7 bases. There are 15 residues in the CDR3. Losses at the gene ends were 7 bases for V and 2 bases for J; bases not matched to a gene: 10. The germline V gene has CDR1 SGHTA and CDR2 FQGTGA. CDR3 sequence (DNA): TGTGCCAGCACCCCGACGGGAGGACAACAAGAGACCCAGTACTTC. Translated, it gives CASTPTGGQQETQYF.

This chain connects TRBV5-1 to TRBJ2-5, with TRBD2 matching over 9 bases. CDR1 is SGHRS, CDR2 YFSETQ, per germline. The CDR3 consists of 15 residues. Losses at the gene ends were 1 base for V and 1 base for J; bases not matched to a gene: 2. The CDR3 nucleotides are TGCGCCAGCAGCTTGTGGACTAGCGCCCAAGAGACCCAGTACTTC. This gives the protein CASSLWTSAQETQYF.